This TCR beta chain was found in a study of cytomegalovirus exposure and HLA in healthy donors. CDR1 and CDR2 (germline): SGHAT, FQNNGV. The V end lost 5 bases, the J end lost 0 bases, and 8 bases lay between the germline ends. The CDR3 extends over 14 amino acids. Amplification used 60 Vbeta primers and 13 Jbeta primers. Sequencing was performed with immunoSEQ multiplex PCR; in TCRdb, only in-frame clones are kept and a portion is missing. The sample shows roughly 180,000 clones, roughly 84% of them seen only once. The chain carries TRBV11-2 and TRBJ2-1; a weak D match, TRBD2 (6 bases). The sequence came from a boy between 10 and 17 years old in good health and CMV-seronegative. The source material was PBMCs. CDR3 sequence: CASSTGASYNEQFF. CDR3 nucleotides: TGTGCCAGCAGCACGGGAGCCTCCTACAATGAGCAGTTCTTC.